The source of this TCR beta chain is a study of T-cell memory formation after mild COVID-19. On this clonotype: Its specificity is not known.

General study results and limits: Clones contracting across day 15 to 85 had a balanced CD4/CD8 profile; later expanding clones leaned CD4+. In second-wave clones peaking day 37, SARS-CoV-2 specificity remained unconfirmed. Researchers report contracting CD4+ clones mostly in CM and EM, with CD8+ clones in EMRA.

TCRdb reprocessed the 5' RACE reads with MiXCR, giving one entry per CDR3 protein. In the table there are some 270,000 distinct CDR3 sequences, 15% of which are singletons. The TCR comes from an adult woman who had mild COVID-19 (a few samples of this study predate the infection). Cell type and time point are not known. The specimen sequenced was PBMCs or a T cell subset sorted from them (not recorded which).

DNA for the CDR3: TGTGCCAGTAGTATCTCGTCGGCAACCACTGCCTATGGCTACACCTTC. As protein: CASSISSATTAYGYTF. The chain has TRBV19 and TRBJ1-2; D is uncertain. Trimming removed 3 bases from V and 4 bases from J, with 18 bases in between. The CDR3 spans 16 residues. Germline CDR1 LNHDA, CDR2 SQIVND (reference sequence).